This entry describes one T cell receptor (beta chain). Germline loops: CDR1 SGHRS, CDR2 YFSETQ. Trimming pared 7 bases from V and 7 bases from J, leaving 18 bases between. This CDR3 comprises 14 residues. The data were obtained in a study of cytomegalovirus exposure and HLA in healthy donors. Researchers ran the PCR with 60 Vbeta and 13 Jbeta primers. Measured with immunoSEQ multiplex PCR; TCRdb has only the in-frame clones, and not every one. In the table there are approximately 110,000 clones, about 80% of which are singletons. Sequencing input: PBMCs. The source of this sequence is a man in his forties in good health and CMV-seronegative. This rearrangement joins TRBV5-1 to TRBJ2-1; TRBD1 might be the D (6 bases). The CDR3 here is CASSGQLGLNEQFF. CDR3 DNA sequence: TGCGCCAGCTCTGGACAGCTTGGTTTGAATGAGCAGTTCTTC.